The 24 T cell receptor beta chains below come from one sample, sequenced in a study of regulatory T cells in long-lasting Graves disease. Arm-PCR of CDR3 regions with iRepertoire HTBI primers generated TCR beta libraries. TCRdb itself ran the multiplex PCR reads through MiXCR, one entry per CDR3 protein. The repertoire consists of 350,000 to 550,000 distinct CDR3 sequences, with around 17% occurring once and the leading ten covering 20% to 25%. Time point noted: newly diagnosed GD, antithyroid drugs for less than 3 months. PBMC RNA was the source of the TCR library. These data were also reused for a study on T cells in Graves' hyperthyroidism and ophthalmopathy.

The sample here was peripheral blood mononuclear cells (PBMCs), taken at new diagnosis, from a patient treated with antithyroid drugs. The receptors originated from a woman aged 18-29 years with Graves disease.

This clonotype was seen repeatedly, ten times or more. The V call is TRBV28, the J call TRBJ2-7; tentative D call: TRBD2 (6 bases). The germline gives CDR1 MDHEN, CDR2 SYDVKM. V lost 6 bases and J 3 bases, leaving 12 bases between the germline ends. There are 13 residues in the CDR3. CDR3 loop: CASRGAGIYEQYF. CDR3 nucleotide sequence: TGTGCCAGCAGAGGAGCGGGCATCTACGAGCAGTACTTC.

V and J are TRBV7-2 and TRBJ2-3, with a possible D match to TRBD2 (6 bases). Germline-derived CDR1 and CDR2 are SGHTA and FQGNSA. V was pared by 3 bases and J by 9 bases, with 16 bases between. This CDR3 is 14 amino acids long. The CDR3 nucleotides read TGTGCCAGCAGCTTTTCCGGGAGTGGGGACACGCAGTATTTT. Translated, it gives CASSFSGSGDTQYF.

This clonotype appeared many times. The V call is TRBV28, the J call TRBJ1-2; possibly TRBD1 for D (5 bases). The CDR3 is 13 residues long. Germline V lookup: CDR1 MDHEN, CDR2 SYDVKM. Trimming removed 3 bases from V and 6 bases from J, with 11 bases in between. In DNA, the CDR3 is TGTGCCAGCAGTTTTAGGGCAGGGCATGGCTACACCTTC. Translating gives CASSFRAGHGYTF.

V usage is TRBV5-6 and J usage is TRBJ2-3; D might be TRBD1 (5 bases). The CDR3 consists of 14 residues. From germline, CDR1 is SGHDT and CDR2 YYEEEE. V lost 8 bases and J lost 10, with 23 bases in between. The CDR3 loop reads CASSRAGPLNPQYF. The CDR3 bases are TGTGCCAGTTCCAGGGCAGGGCCTTTAAATCCGCAGTATTTT.

This clonotype was seen repeatedly, ten times or more. This chain connects TRBV6-2 or TRBV6-3 to TRBJ2-7; 8 bases fit TRBD2. This CDR3 has 14 residues. The J segment lost 3 bases and the V segment lost 7 bases, leaving 8 bases of the junction unmatched. Germline V gives CDR1 MNHEY, CDR2 SVGEGT. The CDR3 reads CASTKASGFYEQYF. In DNA, the CDR3 is TGTGCCAGCACTAAAGCTAGCGGGTTCTACGAGCAGTACTTC.

This clonotype showed up many times. The rearrangement uses TRBV28 and TRBJ1-5; tentatively, D is TRBD1 (6 bases). V lost 6 bases and J lost 6, with 15 bases in between. The CDR3 has 14 amino acids. Germline assignment: CDR1 MDHEN and CDR2 SYDVKM. Here the CDR3 reads CASRRTGLLQPQHF. As DNA, the CDR3 is TGTGCCAGCAGGCGAACAGGGTTGCTTCAGCCCCAGCATTTT.

The chain combines TRBV29-1 with TRBJ2-5, with D perhaps being TRBD1 or TRBD2 (5 bases each). The CDR3 is made up of 12 amino acids. Trimming stripped 4 bases from V and 4 bases from J, with 10 bases between. Germline CDR1 SQVTM, CDR2 ANQGSEA. The CDR3 DNA reads TGCAGCGTTGTGGGGGTCGGAGAGACCCAGTACTTC. Its translation is CSVVGVGETQYF.

This clonotype was seen repeatedly, ten times or more. This sequence joins TRBV7-2 and TRBJ2-3; D remains ambiguous. V lost 6 bases, J lost 0 bases, and 4 bases lay in between. Germline V gene lookup returns CDR1 SGHTA and CDR2 FQGNSA. The CDR3 length is 12 residues. The chain's CDR3 is CASRSSTDTQYF. In DNA form, the CDR3 reads TGTGCCAGCAGGTCTAGCACAGATACGCAGTATTTT.

Only a few counts were recorded for this clonotype. V gene TRBV27 combines with J gene TRBJ2-7; TRBD1 aligns across 8 bases. Unmatched junction bases numbered 10, after V lost 6 bases and J lost 3 bases. The CDR3 has 15 residues. CDR1 and CDR2 (germline): MNHEY, SMNVEV (reference sequence). CDR3 nucleotide sequence: TGTGCCAGCAGCTGGAGGGGACAGGAGAACTACGAGCAGTACTTC. Encoded protein: CASSWRGQENYEQYF.

This clonotype was seen a handful of times. This chain joins TRBV3-1 and TRBJ2-1; TRBD1 might be the D (6 bases). Trimming took off 4 bases at V and 6 bases at J, with 19 bases between the two ends. The germline V gene encodes CDR1 LGHDT and CDR2 YNNKEL (reference sequence). The CDR3 runs 16 residues. The CDR3 DNA follows: TGTGCCAGCAGCCCGCCACAGGGCCTGGTGGGCAATGAGCAGTTCTTC. This gives the protein CASSPPQGLVGNEQFF.

In the case of this clonotype: A read error may be the cause here, since a much bigger clone is one base away. The V gene is TRBV3-1, the J gene TRBJ2-7; D remains ambiguous. The germline V gene has CDR1 LGHDT and CDR2 YNNKEL (reference sequence). CDR3 length equals 12 residues. The V gene lost 4 bases and the J gene lost 7 bases, with 11 bases spanning the gap. This CDR3 is CASSRTENEQYF. CDR3 nucleotides: TGTGCCAGCAGCCGGACGGAAAATGAGCAGTACTTC.

Turning to this clonotype: With a much larger clone just one base away, this may be a read error. The chain couples TRBV6-2 or TRBV6-3 to TRBJ1-1, with D possibly matching TRBD1 (5 bases). Germline CDR1 and CDR2: MNHEY and SVGEGT. The ends were cut back, 0 bases at V and 1 base at J, with 6 bases in the middle. This CDR3 region has 14 residues. The chain's CDR3 is CASSYSGENTEAFF. The DNA of the CDR3 is TGTGCCAGCAGTTACTCGGGGGAGAACACTGAAGCTTTCTTT.

This clonotype was seen repeatedly, ten times or more. V gene TRBV11-2 combines with J gene TRBJ2-2; D remains ambiguous. Germline-derived CDR1 and CDR2 are SGHAT and FQNNGV. This CDR3 spans 13 amino acids. The V gene lost 0 bases and the J gene lost 6 bases, with 5 bases spanning the gap. The CDR3 coding sequence is TGTGCCAGCAGCTTAGACAGATCCGGGGAGCTGTTTTTT. This encodes CASSLDRSGELFF.

V is TRBV2 and J is TRBJ1-2; D ambiguous. Looked up from germline, CDR1 is SNHLY and CDR2 is FYNNEI. V was trimmed by 7 bases and J by 4 bases, leaving 10 bases between them. The CDR3 contains 12 residues. The CDR3 nucleotides are TGTGCCAGCAAAGAACCTGCCTATGGCTACACCTTC. Translation: CASKEPAYGYTF.

This clonotype was observed at least ten times. The chain uses TRBV28 and TRBJ1-2; D gene uncertain. The germline V gene has CDR1 MDHEN and CDR2 SYDVKM. The CDR3 has 13 residues. Trimming removed 7 bases from V and 4 bases from J, with 13 bases in between. CDR3 sequence (DNA): TGTGCCAGCAACGCCGAGGATGTCTATGGCTACACCTTC. Protein product: CASNAEDVYGYTF.

This clonotype was counted ten times or more. V and J are TRBV12-3 or TRBV12-4 and TRBJ2-1, with TRBD2 matching 12 bases. The ends lost 7 bases at V and 3 bases at J; junction bases unmatched: 13. The CDR3 spans 18 residues. The CDR3: CASTSPLAGGVGYNEQFF. In DNA form, the CDR3 reads TGTGCCAGCACCTCGCCGCTAGCGGGAGGGGTGGGCTACAATGAGCAGTTCTTC.

This clonotype showed up many times. This rearrangement joins TRBV6-1 to TRBJ2-1; tentatively, D is TRBD1 (5 bases). The CDR3 contains 13 residues. V lost 8 bases and J lost 6, with 14 bases in between. The germline CDR1 and CDR2 sequences are MNHNS and SASEGT. This chain's CDR3 is CASADRVFNEQFF. As DNA, the CDR3 is TGTGCCAGCGCCGACAGAGTTTTCAATGAGCAGTTCTTC.

In its sample, this clonotype was seen many times. CDR3: CASSGITETEQYF. For the CDR3, the DNA is TGTGCCAGCAGTGGGATCACAGAGACCGAGCAGTACTTC. The chain combines TRBV2 with TRBJ2-7; D call uncertain. V shed 4 bases and J shed 6 bases, with 13 bases lying between them. The CDR3 contains 13 residues. CDR1 and CDR2 from the germline V gene are SNHLY and FYNNEI.

The sample holds many counts of this clonotype. CDR3 sequence: CASSGLSTDTQYF. DNA of the CDR3: TGTGCCAGCAGCGGACTGAGCACAGATACGCAGTATTTT. The chain combines TRBV7-3 with TRBJ2-3, with D perhaps matching TRBD2 (5 bases). CDR3 size: 13 residues. V shed 5 bases and J shed 0 bases, with 6 bases lying between them. Germline-derived CDR1 and CDR2 are SGHTA and FQGTGA. Using reference TRBV7-3 and TRBJ2-3 for the parts outside the CDR3, the full variable domain is GAGVSQTPSNKVTEKGKYVELRCDPISGHTALYWYRQSLGQGPEFLIYFQGTGAADDSGLPNDRFFAVRPEGSVSTLKIQRTERGDSAVYLCASSGLSTDTQYFGPGTRLTVL.

In its sample, this clonotype was seen many times. The chain is built from TRBV5-5 and TRBJ2-1; possibly TRBD1 for D (6 bases). Germline loops: CDR1 SGHKS, CDR2 YYEKEE (reference sequence). V was cut by 3 bases and J by 5 bases, with 18 bases left in between. This CDR3 region has 16 residues. CDR3 sequence (DNA): TGTGCCAGCAGCTCCCGATCCCGGGACATTGACAATGAGCAGTTCTTC. Its translation is CASSSRSRDIDNEQFF.

This clonotype was observed a handful of times. This chain uses TRBV29-1 with TRBJ2-7; D is undetermined. The CDR3 sequence is 13 residues long. V lost 5 bases and J 3 bases, leaving 14 bases between the germline ends. CDR1 SQVTM and CDR2 ANQGSEA come from the germline V gene. CDR3 sequence reads: CSVSRTLDYEQYF. Here the CDR3 DNA reads TGCAGCGTTTCCAGGACCCTGGACTACGAGCAGTACTTC.

This clonotype was picked up many times. The chain has TRBV5-1 and TRBJ1-1, with D possibly TRBD1 on 5 matching bases. Germline values: CDR1 SGHRS, CDR2 YFSETQ. Trimming removed 3 bases at V and 6 bases at J, with 15 bases between. The CDR3 length is 14 residues. CDR3 region: CASSWSTGAAEAFF. The CDR3 region has the DNA TGCGCCAGCAGCTGGTCGACCGGGGCAGCTGAAGCTTTCTTT.

This clonotype was picked up a small number of times. The gene calls are TRBV5-4 and TRBJ1-1; no firm D call. Germline V gives CDR1 SGHNT, CDR2 YYREEE (reference sequence). The CDR3 spans 14 residues. Trimming pared 0 bases from V and 1 base from J, leaving 7 bases between. CDR3 region: CASSLVDQNTEAFF. For the CDR3, the DNA is TGTGCCAGCAGCTTGGTCGACCAGAACACTGAAGCTTTCTTT. The variable domain in full, with the rest retrieved from reference TRBV5-4 and TRBJ1-1, is ETGVTQSPTHLIKTRGQQVTLRCSSQSGHNTVSWYQQALGQGPQFIFQYYREEENGRGNFPPRFSGLQFPNYSSELNVNALELDDSALYLCASSLVDQNTEAFFGQGTRLTVV.

The chain combines TRBV14 with TRBJ2-7, with D uncertain. Per the germline V gene, CDR1 is SGHDN and CDR2 is FVKESK. The CDR3 is 16 residues long. The V end was cut by 1 base, the J end by 7 bases, with 20 bases between. CDR3 DNA: TGTGCCAGCAGCCAAGTTTTTTCGTGGGCATTACGGGAGCAGTACTTC. Translated: CASSQVFSWALREQYF.